This T cell receptor beta chain was profiled in a study of blood T cell repertoires in COVID-19. Study summary: PBMCs, B-cell-depleted T cells, or T cells were the source of the cDNA or gDNA that made up the material.

V lost 10 bases, J lost 10 bases, and 2 bases stayed unmatched. This CDR3 contains 12 residues. CDR1 is LNHDA, CDR2 SQIVND, per germline (reference sequence). This table comes from immunoSEQ multiplex PCR, and its TCRdb copy is limited to in-frame clones, with some not included. This sample has about 250,000 clones, with about 91% found just once. Source material: peripheral blood. The chain recombines TRBV19 with TRBJ2-1, with 15 bases that match TRBD2. The receptor was derived from a young woman with COVID-19, enrolled during active disease. DNA of the CDR3: TGTGCCACCGGACTAGCGGGAGGGGAGCAGTTCTTC. Amino acids: CATGLAGGEQFF.